Described below is a single TCR beta chain sequence and its context. This clonotype was recorded at least ten times. Its specific antigen is unknown. No per-base quality is available; no much larger clone lies one base away. The library was obtained by PCR. The listed sequencing device is Illumina HiSeq 2500. TCR library preparation used molecular barcoding, with unique molecular identifiers applied to normalize quantification of the TCRbeta repertoire. The public sequencing data were trimmed at Q25 with fastp and processed into clonotypes with MiXCR by TCRdb, which kept only in-frame beta chains. Identical CDR3 proteins give one entry, which carries the most common genes and DNA. This sample has 480,000 or so distinct CDR3 sequences in its table, and more than 9% of those were observed once. The top ten constitute just over 2% of the sample. The sample's treatment or condition label, decoded: allogeneic hematopoietic cell transplantation with graft depleted of TCRalphabeta T cells and CD19 B cells. The transplant recipients were children given TCRalphabeta/CD19-depleted allogeneic hematopoietic cell grafts.

The data belong to a study of T-cell reconstitution after alpha-beta-depleted transplantation in children (dated by TCRdb to about 2016). Background on the whole study: The study quantitatively tracked T-cell immune reconstitution after TCRalphabeta/CD19-depleted allogeneic hematopoietic cell transplantation in children using TCR repertoire profiling. What the work shows at the level of the full study, not this receptor alone: The frequencies of hyperexpanded clones fell over the following months, and after one year, T-cell counts and TCRbeta diversity were mostly attributed to newly produced T cells. In some patients, high TCRbeta diversity at day 60 was attributed to recipient T cells and intrathymic progenitors that had survived conditioning. The apparently early recovery of alphabetaT-cell counts about two months after transplant reportedly depended on only several hundred rapidly expanded clones that came from non-depleted graft cells.

The V and J ends are trimmed by 2 bases and 0 bases, leaving 9 bases between them. CDR1 and CDR2 are read off the germline V gene as WSHSY and SAAADI. Reading from cysteine to phenylalanine, the CDR3 counts 15 amino acids. Only the CDR3 region is kept as DNA, spanning 45 bases read in frame from base 1. The sample consisted of PBMCs, taken before TCRalphabeta/CD19-depleted stem cell transplant. The sequence was collected from a child younger than 10 with inherited bone marrow failure, due to receive a stem cell transplant. Rearrangement joined TRBV10-2 to TRBJ2-3; no D segment can be confidently identified. CDR3 loop: CASSEPLGSTDTQYF. The DNA reads as follows: TGCGCCAGCAGTGAGCCTCTTGGAAGCACAGATACGCAGTATTTT.